Each of the 20 T cell receptor beta chains below was sequenced from the same sample in a study of identifying expanded T cells in peripheral blood. Clones were read by immunoSEQ multiplex PCR, and TCRdb kept only the in-frame ones, dropping some. This table holds around 99,000 clones, about 88% found once. Sequencing used blood. Source of these receptors: a person between 18 and 75 years old in good health.

The rearrangement joins TRBV10-3 to TRBJ2-3; a possible D gene is TRBD2 (6 bases). Germline CDR1 ENHRY, CDR2 SYGVKD. The CDR3 has 14 amino acids. The V gene lost 6 bases and the J gene lost 2 bases, with 12 bases spanning the gap. CDR3 residues: CAIRISGSTDTQYF. For the CDR3, the DNA is TGTGCCATCAGGATTAGCGGTTCCACAGATACGCAGTATTTT.

This chain uses TRBV5-8 with TRBJ2-1, with 10 bases matching TRBD2. The junction had 8 bases not matched to a gene; V was cut back by 1 base and J by 10 bases. The CDR3 consists of 15 residues. Germline CDR1 SGHTS, CDR2 YDEGEE. The DNA of the CDR3 is TGTGCCAGCAGCTTGTACCTAGCGGGAGTTGGGGAGCAGTTCTTC. It yields the protein CASSLYLAGVGEQFF.

The CDR3 DNA is TGTGCCAGCAGCGTAGGAGGGGGTGGAATGAACACTGAAGCTTTCTTT. Translating it yields CASSVGGGGMNTEAFF. The V and J genes are TRBV9 and TRBJ1-1, with D perhaps matching TRBD1 (6 bases). V lost 0 bases to trimming and J lost 0 bases, with 12 bases between them. The CDR3 contains 16 residues. Germline V gene data show CDR1 as SGDLS and CDR2 as YYNGEE. Based on the CDR3 plus reference TRBV9 and TRBJ1-1, the full variable domain is DSGVTQTPKHLITATGQRVTLRCSPRSGDLSVYWYQQSLDQGLQFLIQYYNGEERAKGNILERFSAQQFPDLHSELNLSSLELGDSALYFCASSVGGGGMNTEAFFGQGTRLTVV.

This clone was counted a few times. This chain uses TRBV9 with TRBJ1-6; no reliable D call. The length of the CDR3 is 12 residues. Trimming left V 0 bases short and J 10 bases short, with 5 bases between. CDR1 is SGDLS, CDR2 YYNGEE, per germline. The CDR3 region is CASSVVGSPLHF. Written as DNA, the CDR3 is TGTGCCAGCAGCGTAGTAGGATCACCCCTCCACTTT.

The chain combines TRBV7-9 with TRBJ2-3; D is uncertain. The CDR3 totals 12 residues. Trimming stripped 3 bases from V and 4 bases from J, with 5 bases between. Per the germline V gene, CDR1 is SEHNR and CDR2 is FQNEAQ (reference sequence). The CDR3 DNA is TGTGCCAGCAGCTTCTGGCCAGATACGCAGTATTTT. It is translated as CASSFWPDTQYF.

This chain links TRBV19 with TRBJ2-1, with 10 nucleotides matching TRBD2. The length of the CDR3 is 16 residues. With 2 bases clipped from V and 5 bases from J, the junction kept 6 bases outside the gene matches. Germline V gives CDR1 LNHDA, CDR2 SQIVND (reference sequence). The CDR3 is CASSISLAGVDNEQFF. The CDR3 nucleotides read TGTGCCAGTAGTATAAGTCTAGCGGGAGTCGACAATGAGCAGTTCTTC.

This clone was counted once. CDR3 DNA sequence: TGTGCCAGCAGTTTATCAGGGGCTTCCTACGAGCAGTACTTC. Translating gives CASSLSGASYEQYF. The rearrangement joins TRBV28 to TRBJ2-7; D may be TRBD1 (6 bases). Trimming removed 1 base from V and 1 base from J, with 8 bases in between. This CDR3 has 14 residues. CDR1 MDHEN and CDR2 SYDVKM come from the germline V gene. Full variable domain (remainder filled in from reference TRBV28 and TRBJ2-7): DVKVTQSSRYLVKRTGEKVFLECVQDMDHENMFWYRQDPGLGLRLIYFSYDVKMKEKGDIPEGYSVSREKKERFSLILESASTNQTSMYLCASSLSGASYEQYFGPGTRLTVT.

This chain links TRBV6-5 with TRBJ2-5, with TRBD2 identical over 9 bases. V lost 0 bases, J lost 7 bases, and 9 bases stayed unmatched. CDR3 length: 16 residues. Germline V CDR1 and CDR2: MNHEY, SVGAGI. DNA for the CDR3: TGTGCCAGCAGTTACTCGGGCGGGAGGGCCAAGGGGACCCAGTACTTC. This sequence encodes CASSYSGGRAKGTQYF.

The chain employs TRBV6-4 and TRBJ2-1; tentatively, D is TRBD2 (5 bases). Trimming took off 3 bases at V and 2 bases at J, with 11 bases between the two ends. Germline V lookup: CDR1 MRHNA, CDR2 SNTAGT. The CDR3 is 15 amino acids. As DNA, the CDR3 is TGTGCCAGCAGTGAAACGACTACCACCTACAATGAGCAGTTCTTC. It encodes CASSETTTTYNEQFF.

The chain employs TRBV6-5 and TRBJ1-3; the D is unclear. V lost 2 bases, J lost 0 bases, and 11 bases lay in between. CDR1 and CDR2 from the germline V gene are MNHEY and SVGAGI. This CDR3 region has 16 residues. CDR3 loop: CASSYLGGASGNTIYF. CDR3 DNA sequence: TGTGCCAGCAGTTACCTTGGAGGTGCCTCTGGAAACACCATATATTTT.

The V gene is TRBV28, the J gene TRBJ2-5; D possibly uses TRBD1 or TRBD2 (5 bases each). This CDR3 contains 14 residues. The V gene lost 6 bases and the J gene lost 2 bases, with 13 bases spanning the gap. From germline, CDR1 is MDHEN and CDR2 SYDVKM. The CDR3, as DNA: TGTGCCAGCAGCTCGGGACGGATACAAGAGACCCAGTACTTC. Its protein is CASSSGRIQETQYF.

The V gene is TRBV6-6, the J gene TRBJ2-7; D not certain. Per the germline V gene, CDR1 is MNHNY and CDR2 is SVGAGI (reference sequence). The CDR3 consists of 13 residues. V was cut by 0 bases and J by 3 bases, with 6 bases left in between. The CDR3 nucleotides read TGTGCCAGCAGTTACTCCGACGGCTACGAGCAGTACTTC. It codes for CASSYSDGYEQYF.

This clone is a singleton in its sample. The rearrangement joins TRBV6-1 to TRBJ2-7; 9 bases align to TRBD2. V trimming: 7 bases; J trimming: 6 bases; junction bases outside the gene matches: 10. The germline CDR1 and CDR2 sequences are MNHNS and SASEGT. The CDR3 spans 14 residues. The CDR3 loop reads CASNLAGARVEQYF. The CDR3 DNA is TGTGCCAGCAATTTAGCGGGGGCCCGGGTCGAGCAGTACTTC.

This clone was picked up one time. V usage is TRBV30 and J usage is TRBJ1-2; D is ambiguous. CDR1 is GTSNPN, CDR2 SVGIG, per germline (reference sequence). The CDR3 spans 11 residues. Between the trimmed V and J ends, which lost 0 bases and 8 bases, there was a span of 7 bases. The CDR3 here is CAWSVRPGYTF. The DNA for the CDR3 is TGTGCCTGGAGTGTAAGGCCCGGCTACACCTTC. Looking up the rest from reference TRBV30 and TRBJ1-2 gives the full variable domain: SQTIHQWPATLVQPVGSPLSLECTVEGTSNPNLYWYRQAAGRGLQLLFYSVGIGQISSEVPQNLSASRPQDRQFILSSKKLLLSDSGFYLCAWSVRPGYTFGSGTRLTVV.

The chain combines TRBV4-1 with TRBJ2-2; the D gene could be TRBD1 or TRBD2 (7 bases each). Per the germline V gene, CDR1 is MGHRA and CDR2 is YSYEKL. This CDR3 has 21 amino acids. V lost 0 bases and J 7 bases, leaving 30 bases between the germline ends. CDR3 sequence reads: CASSQDIFPPGGRVRIGELFF. The CDR3, as DNA: TGCGCCAGCAGCCAAGATATTTTTCCACCAGGGGGGAGGGTGCGGATCGGGGAGCTGTTTTTT.

This clone appeared a single time. The V call is TRBV18, the J call TRBJ2-5, with 9 nucleotides matching TRBD1. Germline V gene lookup returns CDR1 KGHSH and CDR2 LQKENI. The CDR3 loop spans 14 amino acids. With V trimmed by 3 bases and J by 1 base, 0 bases remained unmatched. The CDR3: CASSPDRGQETQYF. DNA of the CDR3: TGTGCCAGCTCACCGGACAGGGGCCAAGAGACCCAGTACTTC.

The chain joins TRBV19 to TRBJ1-1; a weak D match, TRBD1 (6 bases). Germline V gives CDR1 LNHDA, CDR2 SQIVND (reference sequence). Trimming took off 3 bases at V and 0 bases at J, with 11 bases between the two ends. The CDR3 sequence is 15 residues long. The DNA for the CDR3 is TGTGCCAGTAGTATCGAACAGGGACTGAACACTGAAGCTTTCTTT. This translates into CASSIEQGLNTEAFF.

This chain connects TRBV5-1 to TRBJ1-4; D gene uncertain. V gave up 4 bases and J gave up 8 bases, with 15 bases separating them. The CDR3 is 14 residues long. Germline assignment: CDR1 SGHRS and CDR2 YFSETQ. CDR3 sequence: CASSDPASGEKLFF. In DNA form, the CDR3 reads TGCGCCAGCAGCGACCCGGCGAGTGGGGAAAAACTGTTTTTT.

The CDR3 loop is CASSQTGQGFYEQYF. The CDR3 nucleotides are TGTGCCAGCAGCCAGACCGGACAGGGCTTCTACGAGCAGTACTTC. The chain uses TRBV7-3 and TRBJ2-7, with 8 bases fitting TRBD1. The germline gives CDR1 SGHTA, CDR2 FQGTGA. This CDR3 has 15 residues. J was trimmed by 3 bases and V by 5 bases; bases with no gene match: 9. The whole variable domain, filled in from reference TRBV7-3 and TRBJ2-7, reads GAGVSQTPSNKVTEKGKYVELRCDPISGHTALYWYRQSLGQGPEFLIYFQGTGAADDSGLPNDRFFAVRPEGSVSTLKIQRTERGDSAVYLCASSQTGQGFYEQYFGPGTRLTVT.

The rearrangement joins TRBV28 to TRBJ2-5; 11 bases map to TRBD1. The CDR3 runs 17 residues. J lost 6 bases, V lost 5 bases, and 14 bases had no gene match. Per germline, CDR1 MDHEN and CDR2 SYDVKM. CDR3: CASSLISWTGGMKTQYF. Written as DNA, the CDR3 is TGTGCCAGCAGTCTTATCAGTTGGACAGGGGGCATGAAGACCCAGTACTTC.